A single sample gave rise to the 28 T cell receptor beta chains below, sequenced in a study of T cells in Graves' hyperthyroidism and ophthalmopathy. Amplified regions were TCR beta CDR3 sequences from RNA transcripts. Primed by the HTBI set, a first-round RT-PCR was run on the TCR CDR3. TCRdb ran MiXCR on the multiplex PCR reads and lists one entry per CDR3 protein. This repertoire shows around 500,000 distinct CDR3 sequences, 15% to 20% found once; its top ten account for about 31%. Sequenced material: blood. The receptors shown here come from a woman in her 30s with Graves' ophthalmopathy.

The V and J genes are TRBV27 and TRBJ2-1, with 8 bases fitting TRBD2. The germline V gene encodes CDR1 MNHEY and CDR2 SMNVEV (reference sequence). V trimming: 4 bases; J trimming: 6 bases; junction bases outside the gene matches: 2. The length of the CDR3 is 13 residues. CDR3 bases: TGTGCCAGCAGTTCACTAGCGGTCAATGAGCAGTTCTTC. Its translation is CASSSLAVNEQFF.

This clonotype was observed a handful of times. This chain connects TRBV4-3 to TRBJ1-3, with TRBD1 identical over 7 bases. Germline CDR1 LGHNA, CDR2 YSLEER. This CDR3 spans 17 amino acids. V lost 2 bases and J lost 4; bases outside the gene matches: 11. As DNA, the CDR3 is TGCGCCAGCAGCCAATCTCCTTACCGGGACAGAGGAAACACCATATATTTT. Translating it yields CASSQSPYRDRGNTIYF.

This clonotype was counted only a few times. This chain joins TRBV4-3 and TRBJ2-3; 11 bases fit TRBD2. The CDR3 extends over 16 amino acids. Germline V gives CDR1 LGHNA, CDR2 YSLEER. J gave up 6 bases and V 0 bases, and 5 bases lay outside the gene matches. The CDR3 sequence: CASSQDRLAGIDTQYF. In DNA form, the CDR3 reads TGCGCCAGCAGCCAAGATCGACTAGCGGGGATTGATACGCAGTATTTT.

The table lists this clonotype with many counts. V and J are TRBV5-1 and TRBJ2-1; 7 nucleotides agree with TRBD2. The CDR3 totals 13 residues. Germline V gene data show CDR1 as SGHRS and CDR2 as YFSETQ. The J segment lost 10 bases and the V segment lost 2 bases, leaving 6 bases of the junction unmatched. The CDR3 loop reads CASSLGTTSEQFF. In nucleotides, the CDR3 is TGCGCCAGCAGCTTAGGGACTACCTCCGAGCAGTTCTTC.

This clonotype has ten or more counts. The rearrangement uses TRBV18 and TRBJ2-1, with 8 bases that match TRBD1. Looked up from germline, CDR1 is KGHSH and CDR2 is LQKENI. The CDR3 length is 14 residues. J lost 8 bases, V lost 5 bases, and 8 bases had no gene match. The CDR3 DNA is TGTGCCAGCTCAACCCGACAGGGGCATCATGAGCAGTTCTTC. The encoded protein is CASSTRQGHHEQFF.

The genes are TRBV11-2 and TRBJ2-5, with no clear D. The CDR3 loop spans 15 amino acids. The V gene's germline CDR1 is SGHAT and CDR2 FQNNGV. Trimming took 6 bases from V and 1 from J, leaving 15 bases between them. Here the CDR3 DNA reads TGTGCCAGCAGTGAGATCAGCGCCCCCCAAGAGACCCAGTACTTC. As protein: CASSEISAPQETQYF.

This clonotype has more than one count but fewer than ten. The V call is TRBV4-2, the J call TRBJ2-3; the match to TRBD2 covers 8 bases. CDR3 length: 18 residues. The germline CDR1 and CDR2 sequences are LGHNA and YNFKEQ. V lost 0 bases and J lost 5; bases outside the gene matches: 13. The CDR3 coding sequence is TGTGCCAGCAGCCAAGATGGGCCGGAAGCGGGAGTGGTAGATACGCAGTATTTT. The encoded protein is CASSQDGPEAGVVDTQYF.

The table lists this clonotype with a few counts. The CDR3 loop reads CASSKLSQGAGVTEAFF. CDR3 nucleotides: TGTGCCAGCAGTAAGCTATCCCAGGGGGCAGGAGTCACTGAAGCTTTCTTT. This chain connects TRBV6-1 to TRBJ1-1, with 8 nucleotides matching TRBD1. The CDR3 has 17 amino acids. Trimming cost V 5 bases and J 4 bases; bases outside gene matches: 15. Germline CDR1 is MNHNS and CDR2 is SASEGT.

The gene calls are TRBV9 and TRBJ1-2; D not certain. CDR1 and CDR2 from the germline V gene are SGDLS and YYNGEE. Trimming took off 0 bases at V and 7 bases at J, with 22 bases between the two ends. This CDR3 has 17 amino acids. The CDR3 coding sequence is TGTGCCAGCAGCGTAGATGCCAGGTATGCGGCTAATCTTGGCTACACCTTC. Translated, it gives CASSVDARYAANLGYTF.

This clonotype was recorded a few times. A much larger clone differs by one base, so this may be a read error. The conserved phenylalanine or tryptophan normally closing the CDR3 is absent here, so this likely arose from a read error. V is TRBV28 and J is TRBJ2-7; D unclear. The V and J ends lost 3 bases and 5 bases respectively, with 11 bases between them. From germline, CDR1 is MDHEN and CDR2 SYDVKM. This CDR3 is built from 13 residues. The CDR3 region is CASSFIGFNEQYL. The CDR3 nucleotides read TGTGCCAGCAGTTTCATAGGGTTCAACGAGCAGTACCTC.

The chain uses TRBV29-1 and TRBJ2-1, with D tentatively TRBD1 (5 bases). The CDR3 contains 14 residues. Germline values: CDR1 SQVTM, CDR2 ANQGSEA. V lost 4 bases, J lost 7 bases, and 17 bases lay in between. The CDR3 spells CSVAAQVGVNEQFF. Written as DNA, the CDR3 is TGCAGCGTTGCCGCCCAGGTAGGGGTAAATGAGCAGTTCTTC.

This chain uses TRBV4-1 with TRBJ2-2; 9 bases are shared with TRBD2. V was clipped by 1 base and J by 7 bases; unmatched bases: 7. The germline CDR1 and CDR2 sequences are MGHRA and YSYEKL. The CDR3 has 16 residues. The CDR3 here is CASSQVLVAGVGELFF. In nucleotides, the CDR3 is TGCGCCAGCAGCCAAGTACTGGTAGCGGGAGTCGGGGAGCTGTTTTTT.

This clonotype was found a few times. V usage is TRBV11-1 and J usage is TRBJ2-5; TRBD1 or TRBD2 may be the D gene (5 bases each). The CDR3 has 11 amino acids. The V and J ends lost 1 base and 9 bases respectively, with 6 bases between them. In germline, CDR1 is SGHAT, CDR2 FQDESV (reference sequence). CDR3 DNA sequence: TGTGCCAGCAGCTTAGGAGGGGCCCAGTACTTC. Protein product: CASSLGGAQYF.

The table lists this clonotype with many counts. The chain recombines TRBV2 with TRBJ1-2; no definite D call. V was cut by 0 bases and J by 8 bases, with 10 bases left in between. This CDR3 is 13 amino acids long. In germline, CDR1 is SNHLY, CDR2 FYNNEI. For the CDR3, the DNA is TGTGCCAGCAGTGAAGCGGGGATCAAAGGCTACACCTTC. It translates to CASSEAGIKGYTF.

This clonotype was counted many times. The chain links TRBV19 to TRBJ2-6; 8 bases agree with TRBD1. The CDR3 sequence is 16 residues long. V was pared by 10 bases and J by 1 base, with 9 bases of the junction left unmatched. The germline CDR1 and CDR2 sequences are LNHDA and SQIVND (reference sequence). The CDR3 region is CATARTGRSGANVLTF. DNA of the CDR3: TGTGCCACCGCCCGGACAGGGCGATCTGGGGCCAACGTCCTGACTTTC.

This clonotype was detected many times. The chain has TRBV19 and TRBJ1-1; no firm D call. This CDR3 is built from 16 residues. CDR1 is LNHDA, CDR2 SQIVND, per germline (reference sequence). The V end was cut by 2 bases, the J end by 4 bases, with 17 bases between. This chain's CDR3 is CASSIYVGSRGTEAFF. CDR3 sequence (DNA): TGTGCCAGTAGTATATACGTCGGCTCTCGGGGCACTGAAGCTTTCTTT.

This clonotype has a count of ten or more. This chain connects TRBV11-3 to TRBJ2-5, with 11 bases aligning to TRBD1. CDR3 size: 16 residues. With 5 bases clipped from V and 1 base from J, the junction kept 6 bases outside the gene matches. From germline, CDR1 is SGHNT and CDR2 YENEEA. CDR3 nucleotide sequence: TGTGCCAGCAGCCAAGGGACAGGGGGTTCCCAAGAGACCCAGTACTTC. Translating gives CASSQGTGGSQETQYF. Together with reference TRBV11-3 and TRBJ2-5, the CDR3 gives the full variable domain: EAGVVQSPRYKIIEKKQPVAFWCNPISGHNTLYWYLQNLGQGPELLIRYENEEAVDDSQLPKDRFSAERLKGVDSTLKIQPAELGDSAVYLCASSQGTGGSQETQYFGPGTRLLVL.

This clonotype was observed a few times. V is TRBV6-5 and J is TRBJ2-5; D uncertain. The CDR3 totals 16 residues. Germline CDR1 MNHEY, CDR2 SVGAGI. With 2 bases removed from V and 0 bases from J, the gap between germline ends came to 13 bases. In DNA form, the CDR3 reads TGTGCCAGCAGTTACATTTCAGTTCCAGACCAAGAGACCCAGTACTTC. Translated, it gives CASSYISVPDQETQYF.

This clonotype was observed many times. The chain is built from TRBV6-2 or TRBV6-3 and TRBJ1-5, with 12 positions matching TRBD1. CDR3 length: 20 residues. The junction had 10 bases not matched to a gene; V was cut back by 0 bases and J by 1 base. Germline lookup yields CDR1 MNHEY and CDR2 SVGEGT. This CDR3 is CASSYSPGTGGAMSNQPQHF. The DNA for the CDR3 is TGTGCCAGCAGTTACTCTCCGGGGACAGGGGGCGCGATGAGCAATCAGCCCCAGCATTTT.

This clonotype was observed many times. The chain joins TRBV28 to TRBJ1-2; 8 bases line up with TRBD1. The CDR3 consists of 16 residues. The J segment lost 4 bases and the V segment lost 4 bases, leaving 11 bases of the junction unmatched. The germline V gene encodes CDR1 MDHEN and CDR2 SYDVKM. The CDR3 spells CASSYNLRGLSYGYTF. CDR3 bases: TGTGCCAGCAGTTACAACCTCAGGGGGCTGAGCTATGGCTACACCTTC.

This clonotype was seen repeatedly, ten times or more. The chain couples TRBV6-2 or TRBV6-3 to TRBJ2-1, with 10 bases lining up with TRBD2. The CDR3 has 13 residues. Trimming cost V 7 bases and J 6 bases; bases outside gene matches: 3. Germline CDR1 MNHEY, CDR2 SVGEGT. The DNA of the CDR3 is TGTGCCAGCATCTTAGCGGGAGGCAATGAGCAGTTCTTC. This encodes CASILAGGNEQFF.

This clonotype has only a few counts. This rearrangement joins TRBV6-5 to TRBJ2-3, with D unclear. Trimming shortened V by 5 bases and J by 2 bases, and 8 bases separated the two germline ends. There are 13 residues in the CDR3. Looked up from germline, CDR1 is MNHEY and CDR2 is SVGAGI. The CDR3 coding sequence is TGTGCCAGCAGTCGTCGAGTCACAGATACGCAGTATTTT. This gives the protein CASSRRVTDTQYF.

This clonotype was detected ten times or more. The rearrangement uses TRBV5-5 and TRBJ2-7; D tentatively fits TRBD1 or TRBD2 (5 bases each). Trimming took off 1 base at V and 2 bases at J, with 13 bases between the two ends. CDR3 size: 15 residues. Germline CDR1 is SGHKS and CDR2 is YYEKEE (reference sequence). CDR3: CASSLQGERTYEQYF. CDR3 sequence (DNA): TGTGCCAGCAGCTTGCAAGGGGAGAGGACCTACGAGCAGTACTTC.

This clonotype was found many times. The genes are TRBV27 and TRBJ2-7; tentative D call: TRBD1 (5 bases). Per germline, CDR1 MNHEY and CDR2 SMNVEV (reference sequence). This CDR3 comprises 14 residues. V was trimmed by 2 bases and J by 6 bases, leaving 14 bases between them. CDR3: CASSLRAGPGEQYF. For the CDR3, the DNA is TGTGCCAGCAGTTTACGGGCAGGGCCGGGCGAGCAGTACTTC.

This clonotype was detected only a few times. The J gene is TRBJ2-5, the V gene TRBV6-1; D may be TRBD2 (5 bases). The CDR3 is 12 residues long. Germline V gene lookup returns CDR1 MNHNS and CDR2 SASEGT. The V end lost 2 bases, the J end lost 6 bases, and 7 bases lay between the germline ends. This CDR3 is CASSEWEKTQYF. The DNA of the CDR3 is TGTGCCAGCAGTGAATGGGAGAAGACCCAGTACTTC.

The genes are TRBV2 and TRBJ2-1, with D possibly being TRBD1 (6 bases). V gave up 6 bases and J gave up 15 bases, with 15 bases separating them. Germline V gene lookup returns CDR1 SNHLY and CDR2 FYNNEI. This CDR3 has 11 residues. CDR3 region: CASRFDRLWFF. CDR3 coding DNA: TGTGCCAGCAGGTTTGACAGGCTTTGGTTCTTC.

This clonotype was picked up many times. This sequence joins TRBV5-1 and TRBJ2-6, with D possibly matching TRBD2 (6 bases). Per the germline V gene, CDR1 is SGHRS and CDR2 is YFSETQ. V was shortened by 6 bases and J by 0 bases, with 13 bases between the two germline ends. The CDR3 covers 16 residues. The CDR3 loop is CASMRGYSSGANVLTF. CDR3 DNA sequence: TGCGCCAGCATGCGGGGTTATAGCTCTGGGGCCAACGTCCTGACTTTC.

This clonotype was detected ten times or more. The chain joins TRBV5-4 to TRBJ1-1; possible D gene TRBD1, 5 bases. Between the trimmed V and J ends, which lost 9 bases and 4 bases, there was a span of 13 bases. Germline CDR1 reads SGHNT; CDR2 reads YYREEE (reference sequence). There are 12 residues in the CDR3. CDR3 region: CATGAGFTEAFF. The DNA for the CDR3 is TGTGCCACTGGGGCGGGATTCACTGAAGCTTTCTTT.